These T cell receptor beta chains were read from a single sample in a study of CD8 T cells in ankylosing spondylitis. TCRdb fed the 5' RACE reads into MiXCR, producing one record per CDR3 protein. Of more than 500,000 distinct CDR3 sequences listed, roughly 5.2% are singletons. Sequenced material: blood, either unsorted or a sorted T cell fraction (not recorded which). These receptors were collected from a male donor with ankylosing spondylitis. CDR3s include the opening cysteine and the closing phenylalanine or tryptophan. Clone size, where shown, is once, few, many, or a class for clones that have expanded.

J	size	V	CDR3
TRBJ2-3	few	TRBV20-1	CSARVEGRGTQYF
TRBJ1-2	many	TRBV24-1	CATSDPRRGGNYGYTF
TRBJ2-7	many	TRBV7-2	CASRWDRGLYEQYF
TRBJ1-2	many	TRBV7-9	CASSFDLYGYTF
TRBJ2-3	many	TRBV20-1	CSVLAGGSSTDTQYF
TRBJ2-7	many	TRBV27	CASKASWDGYEQYF
TRBJ1-1	many	TRBV12-3/TRBV12-4	CASCRGVYMNTEAFF
TRBJ2-1	many	TRBV4-1	CASRIGLAGLSEQFF
TRBJ1-2	many	TRBV5-1	CASSSGTANYGYTF
TRBJ2-7	many	TRBV28	CASSFATWQLYEQYF
TRBJ1-4	many	TRBV28	CASSLGGDNEKLFF
TRBJ2-1	many	TRBV20-1	CSAVGQGQNEQFF
TRBJ1-6	many	TRBV5-5	CASSLQGPGAYSPLHF
TRBJ2-3	many	TRBV10-3	CAISELWTGGIDTQYF
TRBJ2-5	many	TRBV12-3/TRBV12-4	CASSLGLAAGGGETQYF
TRBJ2-5	.	TRBV2	CASSEYLNPETQYF
TRBJ1-5	many	TRBV5-6	CASSASRGQPQHF
TRBJ2-2	many	TRBV5-1	CASSFSRQAYAGELFF
TRBJ1-6	many	TRBV3-1	CASSQGWNNSPLHF
TRBJ2-7	few	TRBV20-1	CSARDSDTPYEQYF
TRBJ2-7	many	TRBV5-6	CASSPGTKAEQYF
TRBJ1-1	many	TRBV7-3	CASSTLVTEAFF
TRBJ1-1	many	TRBV7-9	CSSSLVGGTEAFF
TRBJ1-5	few	TRBV5-5	CASSSQDRVWNQPQHF
TRBJ1-3	few	TRBV21-1	CASSKGDSQHSGNTIYF
TRBJ1-1	many	TRBV7-9	CASRSRPGVAEAFF
TRBJ2-5	.	TRBV6-2/TRBV6-3	CASSYTRGQQETQYF
TRBJ2-5	many	TRBV12-3/TRBV12-4	CASSLGLAPQRAQYF
TRBJ2-5	.	TRBV5-1	CASSLAGGDETQYF
TRBJ2-1	.	TRBV6-1	CASRKRGGKNEQFF
TRBJ2-5	many	TRBV5-1	CASRQTSGQETQYF
TRBJ2-3	.	TRBV7-2	CASSFSGMIADTQYF
TRBJ2-7	many	TRBV7-2	CASSSYPRDGDYEQYF
TRBJ1-2	many	TRBV7-8	CASSPPGPIYGYTF
TRBJ2-1	many	TRBV28	CASSERAYNEQFF
TRBJ2-7	many	TRBV10-2	CASTSRSSSYEQYF
TRBJ2-1	.	TRBV29-1	CSVAGLAATEQFF
TRBJ1-2	many	TRBV4-3	CASSQAPEAGGYTF
TRBJ1-1	.	TRBV29-1	CSGGDTEAFF
TRBJ1-2	few	TRBV28	CASSLTGGFYGYTF
TRBJ1-1	.	TRBV3-1	CASSAIGGAEAFF
TRBJ2-7	many	TRBV20-1	CSGRTSGIYEQYF
TRBJ2-7	many	TRBV7-2	CASSLRADYEQYF
TRBJ2-7	.	TRBV29-1	CSVEVPGQGVSYEQYF
TRBJ1-5	many	TRBV6-2/TRBV6-3	CASSYRNNQPQHF
TRBJ1-5	many	TRBV12-3/TRBV12-4	CASSLYSRGNQPQHF
TRBJ1-5	many	TRBV6-2/TRBV6-3	CASSIDLGLKRNQPQHF
TRBJ2-2	few	TRBV20-1	CSANSQGNTGELFF
TRBJ2-1	.	TRBV20-1	CSARRPVHEQFF
TRBJ2-7	few	TRBV28	CASSSTGTGGVNEQYF
TRBJ1-2	many	TRBV6-1	CASSLDSISKYGYTF
TRBJ1-1	many	TRBV12-3/TRBV12-4	CASSPSSDSTEAFF
TRBJ1-5	many	TRBV2	CASSYSGPQHF